Judged by abundance, the clone carrying this TCR beta chain is medium-sized. Antigen unknown. Since the library was made to target alpha chains, this beta chain is a stray read and its abundance is not meaningful. The source of the sample is a study of spatial heterogeneity in lung cancer. MiXCR, run by TCRdb on the 5' RACE reads, gives a single entry per CDR3 protein. There are about 5,100 distinct CDR3 sequences in the sample; roughly 6.5% occur only once, and just over 35% lies in the top ten. From germline, CDR1 is SGHAT and CDR2 FQNNGV. The CDR3 is made up of 14 amino acids. The V and J ends lost 5 bases and 1 base respectively, with 11 bases between them. Study-level findings and limits: Counts of expanded intratumoral alpha and beta TCRs tracked tumor mutation counts.

As to time point: sample taken at primary tumor resection. The source was lung tumor tissue, collected at surgery. The chain carries TRBV11-2 and TRBJ2-5; a possible D gene is TRBD1 (7 bases). This TCR derives from a female donor with early-stage non-small cell lung cancer. CDR3 sequence (DNA): TGTGCCAGCAGCGCGGGACAGTTCCAAGAGACCCAGTACTTC. Translating it yields CASSAGQFQETQYF.